This TCR beta chain was captured in a study of regulatory T cells in long-lasting Graves disease. Investigators prepared the TCR beta libraries by applying iRepertoire HTBI primers and Arm-PCR of CDR3 regions. TCRdb re-derived calls from the multiplex PCR reads in MiXCR, one entry per CDR3 protein. Of around 500,000 distinct CDR3 sequences in the sample, roughly 12% were seen once. Regarding the study as a whole: TCR diversity in persistent Graves' patients was below that of newly diagnosed ones.

With regard to this clonotype: Its antigen is currently unknown.

Stated time point: newly diagnosed GD, antithyroid drugs for less than 3 months. TCR sequences were obtained from RNA taken from PBMCs. The V end lost 5 bases, the J end lost 1 base, and 9 bases lay between the germline ends. The CDR3 runs 14 residues. Germline values: CDR1 PRHDT, CDR2 FYEKMQ (reference sequence). The sample was also linked to a second study, of T cells in Graves' hyperthyroidism and ophthalmopathy. From that paper: Primed by the HTBI set, a first-round RT-PCR was run on the TCR CDR3.

The specimen comprised peripheral blood mononuclear cells (PBMCs), sampled at new diagnosis, from a patient treated with antithyroid drugs. The sequence was collected from a man aged 25 to 45 with Graves disease. This chain uses TRBV13 with TRBJ1-3; D remains ambiguous. The CDR3 is CASSRGLSGNTIYF. CDR3 DNA sequence: TGTGCCAGCAGCCGAGGGCTTTCTGGAAACACCATATATTTT.